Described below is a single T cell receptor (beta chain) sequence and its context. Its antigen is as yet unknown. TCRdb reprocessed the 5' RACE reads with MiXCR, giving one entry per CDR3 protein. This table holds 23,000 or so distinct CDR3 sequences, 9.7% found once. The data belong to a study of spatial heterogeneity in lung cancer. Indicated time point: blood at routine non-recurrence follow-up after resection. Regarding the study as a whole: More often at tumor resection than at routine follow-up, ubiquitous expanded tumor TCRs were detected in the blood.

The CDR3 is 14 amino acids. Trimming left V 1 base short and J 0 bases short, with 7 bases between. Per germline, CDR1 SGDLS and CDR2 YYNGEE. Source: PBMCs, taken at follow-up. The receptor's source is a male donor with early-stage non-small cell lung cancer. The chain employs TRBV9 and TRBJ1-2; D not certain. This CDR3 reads CASSVTGANYGYTF. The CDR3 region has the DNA TGTGCCAGCAGCGTAACGGGCGCTAACTATGGCTACACCTTC. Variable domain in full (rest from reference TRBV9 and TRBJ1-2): DSGVTQTPKHLITATGQRVTLRCSPRSGDLSVYWYQQSLDQGLQFLIQYYNGEERAKGNILERFSAQQFPDLHSELNLSSLELGDSALYFCASSVTGANYGYTFGSGTRLTVV.